The 30 T cell receptor beta chains given below trace back to one sample, sequenced in a study of shared clonotypes between healthy human individuals. Clones were sequenced by immunoSEQ multiplex PCR, and TCRdb holds only the in-frame ones, with some missing. The sample contains about 2.1 million clones, approximately 94% of which appear only once. Naive CD8 cells were CD45RO-negative, positively selected for CCR7, excluding terminally differentiated effector memory CD45RA+ cells. The sample comprised naive CD8+ T cells from PBMCs. The receptors shown here come from a man younger than 35 in good health. Some clones in this sample may be carry-over from other donors' samples.

In nucleotides, the CDR3 is TGTGCCAGCAGATTAGCCAAAAACATTCAGTACTTC. Translated: CASRLAKNIQYF. The V and J genes are TRBV6-1 and TRBJ2-4; the D is unclear. V dropped 6 bases and J dropped 0 bases, with 3 bases sitting between them. Germline V lookup: CDR1 MNHNS, CDR2 SASEGT. CDR3 size: 12 residues.

The J gene is TRBJ1-2, the V gene TRBV30; no clear D gene. The CDR3 is made up of 12 amino acids. The V end was cut by 4 bases, the J end by 4 bases, with 10 bases between. Germline V CDR1 and CDR2: GTSNPN, SVGIG (reference sequence). CDR3 residues: CAWNDGSYGYTF. CDR3 DNA: TGTGCCTGGAACGACGGCAGCTATGGCTACACCTTC.

The chain couples TRBV15 to TRBJ1-2; D is undetermined. The CDR3 is 13 residues long. CDR1 is LNHNV and CDR2 is YYDKDF in the germline V gene (reference sequence). The V gene lost 4 bases and the J gene lost 8 bases, with 14 bases spanning the gap. CDR3 DNA sequence: TGTGCCACCAGCAATGAGGCCCGTGGAGGCTACACCTTC. Translated: CATSNEARGGYTF.

This clone was picked up one time. This chain uses TRBV7-3 with TRBJ1-1; 7 bases agree with TRBD1. From germline, CDR1 is SGHTA and CDR2 FQGTGA. CDR3 length: 14 amino acids. Trimming took 5 bases from V and 5 from J; bases not matched to a gene: 8. CDR3 bases: TGTGCCAGCAGCCTAGGGGGCCGGGGGACTGAAGCTTTCTTT. Amino acids: CASSLGGRGTEAFF.

CDR3 in DNA: TGTGCCAGCAGTCCTGACGTGGCCTACGAGCAGTACTTC. Translating it yields CASSPDVAYEQYF. This chain links TRBV28 with TRBJ2-7, with no clear D. V was trimmed by 5 bases and J by 2 bases, leaving 10 bases between them. The CDR3 totals 13 residues. The V gene's germline CDR1 is MDHEN and CDR2 SYDVKM. The entire variable domain, with the rest obtained from reference TRBV28 and TRBJ2-7, is as follows: DVKVTQSSRYLVKRTGEKVFLECVQDMDHENMFWYRQDPGLGLRLIYFSYDVKMKEKGDIPEGYSVSREKKERFSLILESASTNQTSMYLCASSPDVAYEQYFGPGTRLTVT.

The rearrangement links TRBV27 to TRBJ2-1; 7 positions match TRBD1. This CDR3 has 14 amino acids. V lost 7 bases and J lost 3; bases outside the gene matches: 6. CDR1 MNHEY and CDR2 SMNVEV come from the germline V gene (reference sequence). DNA of the CDR3: TGTGCCAGCAAGGGACAGTTGGGCTACAATGAGCAGTTCTTC. Translation: CASKGQLGYNEQFF.

The chain joins TRBV6-5 to TRBJ2-7; D may be TRBD2 (5 bases). The CDR3 is 12 amino acids. Between the trimmed V and J ends, which lost 5 bases and 3 bases, there was a span of 8 bases. Germline V gives CDR1 MNHEY, CDR2 SVGAGI. For the CDR3, the DNA is TGTGCCAGCAGTAACAGCGGCTACGAGCAGTACTTC. Amino acids: CASSNSGYEQYF.

On this clone itself: Other DNA sequences within the sample encode an identical CDR3. V gene TRBV27 combines with J gene TRBJ2-1; D not certain. Germline CDR1 is MNHEY and CDR2 is SMNVEV (reference sequence). CDR3 length equals 14 residues. Between the trimmed V and J ends, which lost 2 bases and 6 bases, there was a span of 11 bases. The CDR3 region has the DNA TGTGCCAGCAGTTTAAGGGCTAGTTCCAATGAGCAGTTCTTC. This sequence encodes CASSLRASSNEQFF.

The chain recombines TRBV27 with TRBJ2-3; 9 bases line up with TRBD2. J lost 6 bases, V lost 1 base, and 14 bases had no gene match. Germline CDR1 is MNHEY and CDR2 is SMNVEV (reference sequence). This CDR3 spans 18 amino acids. The CDR3, as DNA: TGTGCCAGCAGTTTATTATGGGCCTCGGGACTAGCATCCGATACGCAGTATTTT. Translating gives CASSLLWASGLASDTQYF.

V usage is TRBV5-4 and J usage is TRBJ2-1; 7 bases fit TRBD1. CDR1 and CDR2 from the germline V gene are SGHNT and YYREEE (reference sequence). The trim removed 3 bases at V and 4 bases at J, leaving 10 bases unmatched. This CDR3 has 16 amino acids. CDR3 residues: CASSSPGGARYNEQFF. Written as DNA, the CDR3 is TGTGCCAGCAGCTCGCCAGGGGGAGCTCGGTACAATGAGCAGTTCTTC.

The chain recombines TRBV13 with TRBJ2-7; D call uncertain. The CDR3 is made up of 15 amino acids. CDR1 and CDR2 from the germline V gene are PRHDT and FYEKMQ (reference sequence). Trimming shortened V by 1 base and J by 0 bases, and 10 bases separated the two germline ends. The CDR3 region is CASSLVIGSSYEQYF. CDR3 sequence (DNA): TGTGCCAGCAGCTTAGTAATCGGCAGCTCCTACGAGCAGTACTTC. The complete variable domain, with remaining parts taken from reference TRBV13 and TRBJ2-7, reads AAGVIQSPRHLIKEKRETATLKCYPIPRHDTVYWYQQGPGQDPQFLISFYEKMQSDKGSIPDRFSAQQFSDYHSELNMSSLELGDSALYFCASSLVIGSSYEQYFGPGTRLTVT.

The chain couples TRBV7-6 to TRBJ2-5; D ambiguous. With 5 bases removed from V and 3 bases from J, the gap between germline ends came to 7 bases. CDR3 length: 12 amino acids. Germline V CDR1 and CDR2: SGHVS, FNYEAQ. The CDR3 spells CASSPIEETQYF. CDR3 coding DNA: TGTGCCAGCAGCCCCATCGAAGAGACCCAGTACTTC.

V and J are TRBV7-9 and TRBJ2-1; unclear D gene. V was clipped by 4 bases and J by 9 bases, with 19 bases between them. Germline lookup yields CDR1 SEHNR and CDR2 FQNEAQ (reference sequence). The CDR3 runs to 15 residues. CDR3 in DNA: TGTGCCAGCAGCTCAGTTAACCCCCGTGGTGGTGAGCAGTTCTTC. Its protein is CASSSVNPRGGEQFF.

Comments on this clone: The same CDR3 is also encoded by other DNA sequences in this sample. The chain is built from TRBV27 and TRBJ2-7; maybe TRBD1 (6 bases). Between the trimmed V and J ends, which lost 6 bases and 2 bases, there was a span of 17 bases. Looked up from germline, CDR1 is MNHEY and CDR2 is SMNVEV (reference sequence). The CDR3 is 15 residues long. CDR3 sequence reads: CASSPLPTGAYEQYF. The DNA of the CDR3 is TGTGCCAGCAGCCCCCTCCCGACAGGAGCCTACGAGCAGTACTTC.

V is TRBV4-1 and J is TRBJ2-1; D is uncertain. Germline V lookup: CDR1 MGHRA, CDR2 YSYEKL. Between the trimmed V and J ends, which lost 2 bases and 7 bases, there was a span of 9 bases. The CDR3 is 13 amino acids. CDR3 coding DNA: TGCGCCAGCAGCCAATTTAGGGTGAATGAGCAGTTCTTC. Translation: CASSQFRVNEQFF.

A note on this clone: Other DNA sequences in this specimen translate into the identical CDR3. The chain couples TRBV27 to TRBJ1-5; D remains ambiguous. The V end was cut by 3 bases, the J end by 4 bases, with 10 bases between. The CDR3 sequence is 14 residues long. The germline V gene encodes CDR1 MNHEY and CDR2 SMNVEV (reference sequence). In DNA form, the CDR3 reads TGTGCCAGCAGTTTGAGGCAGTCTAATCAGCCCCAGCATTTT. Encoded protein: CASSLRQSNQPQHF.

Remarks on this clone: At the DNA level, this CDR3 is encoded by other sequences in the same sample as well. CDR3 residues: CASSLTNTGELFF. The CDR3 nucleotides read TGTGCCAGCAGCTTGACGAACACCGGGGAGCTGTTTTTT. The rearrangement joins TRBV7-2 to TRBJ2-2; D remains unclear. This CDR3 region has 13 residues. Trimming pared 3 bases from V and 0 bases from J, leaving 2 bases between. CDR1 and CDR2 from the germline V gene are SGHTA and FQGNSA.

The chain links TRBV7-9 to TRBJ2-2, with D maybe TRBD2 (5 bases). Germline loops: CDR1 SEHNR, CDR2 FQNEAQ (reference sequence). The CDR3 is 14 amino acids. Trimming cost V 0 bases and J 4 bases, with 6 bases left between them. DNA for the CDR3: TGTGCCAGCAGCTTAGCGCGGGTCACCGGGGAGCTGTTTTTT. It encodes CASSLARVTGELFF.

This clone was recorded once. This chain joins TRBV18 and TRBJ1-3, with no clear D. This CDR3 is built from 15 residues. Germline loops: CDR1 KGHSH, CDR2 LQKENI. Deletions cut 3 bases from V and 0 bases from J, with 9 bases between. Here the CDR3 DNA reads TGTGCCAGCTCACCCTCATCCCTCTCTGGAAACACCATATATTTT. This encodes CASSPSSLSGNTIYF.

The CDR3 reads CASSEATGGNYGYTF. Here the CDR3 DNA reads TGTGCCAGCAGTGAGGCGACAGGGGGCAACTATGGCTACACCTTC. The J gene is TRBJ1-2, the V gene TRBV2, with 10 bases that match TRBD1. The CDR3 covers 15 residues. Germline V CDR1 and CDR2: SNHLY, FYNNEI. V trimming: 3 bases; J trimming: 2 bases; junction bases outside the gene matches: 3.

The chain is built from TRBV28 and TRBJ2-5; D may match TRBD1 or TRBD2 (6 bases each). Germline values: CDR1 MDHEN, CDR2 SYDVKM. The length of the CDR3 is 15 residues. Trimming took 6 bases from V and 4 from J, leaving 18 bases between them. The CDR3 region has the DNA TGTGCCAGCAGCTATGGTCGGGGGCTGGGAGAGACCCAGTACTTC. Its protein is CASSYGRGLGETQYF.

This rearrangement joins TRBV28 to TRBJ1-3, with D tentatively TRBD1 (6 bases). The CDR3 spans 14 residues. Trimming cost V 1 base and J 8 bases, with 12 bases left between them. The V gene's germline CDR1 is MDHEN and CDR2 SYDVKM. Here the CDR3 reads CASSLSSRGHTIYF. The CDR3 DNA sequence: TGTGCCAGCAGTTTATCTTCCCGGGGGCACACCATATATTTT.

The CDR3 coding sequence is TGTGCCAGCAGCCAAGATCCACGGAACGAGCAGTACTTC. It codes for CASSQDPRNEQYF. This chain uses TRBV14 with TRBJ2-7; D not certain. The CDR3 has 13 residues. CDR1 and CDR2 (germline): SGHDN, FVKESK. Trimming took 0 bases from V and 5 from J, leaving 8 bases between them.

This chain links TRBV7-9 with TRBJ2-7, with 7 bases matching TRBD2. CDR1 is SEHNR, CDR2 FQNEAQ, per germline (reference sequence). The ends lost 1 base at V and 0 bases at J; junction bases unmatched: 3. The CDR3 runs to 15 residues. The CDR3: CASSLDASGSYEQYF. The CDR3 bases are TGTGCCAGCAGCTTAGATGCTAGCGGCTCCTACGAGCAGTACTTC.

The chain's CDR3 is CASSLTSGSIDEQYF. DNA for the CDR3: TGTGCCAGCAGCCTAACTAGCGGGAGTATAGACGAGCAGTACTTC. The V and J genes are TRBV11-2 and TRBJ2-7; 11 bases match TRBD2. The V gene's germline CDR1 is SGHAT and CDR2 FQNNGV. CDR3 length: 15 residues. J lost 5 bases, V lost 5 bases, and 8 bases had no gene match.

The chain recombines TRBV7-9 with TRBJ1-2, with D perhaps matching TRBD1 (6 bases). The CDR3 spans 13 residues. Germline-derived CDR1 and CDR2 are SEHNR and FQNEAQ (reference sequence). Trimming stripped 5 bases from V and 7 bases from J, with 14 bases between. CDR3 amino acids: CASSLPNRVGYTF. The CDR3 DNA sequence: TGTGCCAGCAGCCTCCCCAACAGGGTTGGCTACACCTTC.

The chain carries TRBV9 and TRBJ2-1; either TRBD1 or TRBD2 may supply D (6 bases each). In germline, CDR1 is SGDLS, CDR2 YYNGEE. Deletions cut 0 bases from V and 7 bases from J, with 14 bases between. The CDR3 has 15 residues. Written as DNA, the CDR3 is TGTGCCAGCAGCGTAGACGGGAGTCAGGGGAATGAGCAGTTCTTC. It codes for CASSVDGSQGNEQFF.

The rearrangement links TRBV11-1 to TRBJ2-5; D is undetermined. The germline gives CDR1 SGHAT, CDR2 FQDESV (reference sequence). Trimming shortened V by 1 base and J by 1 base, and 7 bases separated the two germline ends. There are 14 residues in the CDR3. This CDR3 is CASSLVVPQETQYF. CDR3 DNA sequence: TGTGCCAGCAGCTTAGTGGTGCCCCAAGAGACCCAGTACTTC.

The CDR3 nucleotides are TGTGCCAGCAGCCTTAGCCCGGGCAGGAACTACTATGGCTACACCTTC. This sequence encodes CASSLSPGRNYYGYTF. This rearrangement joins TRBV7-8 to TRBJ1-2; D unclear. CDR1 SGHVS and CDR2 FQNEAQ come from the germline V gene. V was shortened by 5 bases and J by 3 bases, with 19 bases between the two germline ends. CDR3 length equals 16 residues.

Points on this clone: This same CDR3 is encoded by further DNA sequences in the sample. V usage is TRBV19 and J usage is TRBJ1-5; D is undetermined. CDR3 size: 15 residues. Germline lookup yields CDR1 LNHDA and CDR2 SQIVND (reference sequence). Trimming pared 3 bases from V and 0 bases from J, leaving 9 bases between. The CDR3 spells CASSISGYSNQPQHF. The CDR3 nucleotides are TGTGCCAGTAGTATCTCCGGGTATAGCAATCAGCCCCAGCATTTT.